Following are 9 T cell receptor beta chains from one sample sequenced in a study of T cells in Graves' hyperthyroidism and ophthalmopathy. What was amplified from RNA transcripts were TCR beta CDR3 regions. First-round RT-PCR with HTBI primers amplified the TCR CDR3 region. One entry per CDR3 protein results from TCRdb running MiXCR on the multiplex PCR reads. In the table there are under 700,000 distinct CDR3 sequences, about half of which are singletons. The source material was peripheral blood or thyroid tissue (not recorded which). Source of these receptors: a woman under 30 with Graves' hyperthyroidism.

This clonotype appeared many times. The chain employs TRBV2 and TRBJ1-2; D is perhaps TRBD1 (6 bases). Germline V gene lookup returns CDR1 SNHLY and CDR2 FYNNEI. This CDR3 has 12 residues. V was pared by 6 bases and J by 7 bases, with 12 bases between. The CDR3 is CASRDSPIGYTF. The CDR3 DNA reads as TGTGCCAGCAGGGACAGCCCTATTGGCTACACCTTC.

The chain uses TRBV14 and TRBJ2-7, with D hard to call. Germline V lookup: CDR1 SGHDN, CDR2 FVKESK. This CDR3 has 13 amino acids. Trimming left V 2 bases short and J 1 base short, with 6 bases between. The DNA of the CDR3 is TGTGCCAGCAGCCAATGGCTTTCCTACGAGCAGTACTTC. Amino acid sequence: CASSQWLSYEQYF.

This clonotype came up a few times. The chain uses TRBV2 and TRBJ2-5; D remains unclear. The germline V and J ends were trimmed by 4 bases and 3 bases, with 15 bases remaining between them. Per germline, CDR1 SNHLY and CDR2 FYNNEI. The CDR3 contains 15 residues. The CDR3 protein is CASSVSARIEETQYF. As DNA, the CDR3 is TGTGCCAGCAGTGTGAGCGCGCGGATAGAAGAGACCCAGTACTTC. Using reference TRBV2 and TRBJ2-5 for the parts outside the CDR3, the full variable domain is EPEVTQTPSHQVTQMGQEVILRCVPISNHLYFYWYRQILGQKVEFLVSFYNNEISEKSEIFDDQFSVERPDGSNFTLKIRSTKLEDSAMYFCASSVSARIEETQYFGPGTRLLVL.

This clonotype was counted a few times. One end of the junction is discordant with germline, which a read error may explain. The CDR3, as DNA: TGTGCCAGCAGCGGGGGACAGGGGGGAGACTACGAGCAGTACTTC. Its protein product is CASSGGQGGDYEQYF. V is TRBV15 and J is TRBJ2-7, with 11 bases matching TRBD1. The CDR3 extends over 15 amino acids. Germline CDR1 LNHNV, CDR2 YYDKDF (reference sequence). The full variable domain, completed using reference TRBV15 and TRBJ2-7, is DAMVIQNPRYQVTQFGKPVTLSCSQTLNHNVMYWYQQKSSQAPKLLFHYYDKDFNNEADTPDNFQSRRPNTSFCFLDIRSPGLGDTAMYLCASSGGQGGDYEQYFGPGTRLTVT.

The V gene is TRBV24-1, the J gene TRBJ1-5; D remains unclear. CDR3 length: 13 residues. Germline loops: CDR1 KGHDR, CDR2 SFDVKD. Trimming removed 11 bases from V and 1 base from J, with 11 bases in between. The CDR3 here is CASATWSNQPQHF. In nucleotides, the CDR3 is TGTGCCAGCGCAACGTGGAGCAATCAGCCCCAGCATTTT.

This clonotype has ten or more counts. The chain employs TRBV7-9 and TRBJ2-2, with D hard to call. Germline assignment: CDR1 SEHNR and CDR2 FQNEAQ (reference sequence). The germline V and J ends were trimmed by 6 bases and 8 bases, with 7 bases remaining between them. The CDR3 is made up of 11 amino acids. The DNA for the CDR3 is TGTGCCAGCAGTCTCCGGGGGGAGCTGTTTTTT. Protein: CASSLRGELFF.

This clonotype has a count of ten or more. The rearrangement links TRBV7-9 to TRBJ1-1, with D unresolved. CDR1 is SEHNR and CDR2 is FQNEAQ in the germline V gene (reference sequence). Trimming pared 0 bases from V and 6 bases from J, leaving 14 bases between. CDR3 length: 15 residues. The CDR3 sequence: CASSLASAPSAEAFF. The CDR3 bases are TGTGCCAGCAGCTTAGCGTCTGCCCCATCGGCTGAAGCTTTCTTT.

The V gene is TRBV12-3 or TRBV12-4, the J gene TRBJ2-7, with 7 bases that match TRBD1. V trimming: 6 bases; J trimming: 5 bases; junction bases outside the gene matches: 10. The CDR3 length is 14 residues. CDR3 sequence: CASSESRDSDEQYF. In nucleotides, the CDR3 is TGTGCCAGCAGCGAGTCCCGGGACAGTGACGAGCAGTACTTC.

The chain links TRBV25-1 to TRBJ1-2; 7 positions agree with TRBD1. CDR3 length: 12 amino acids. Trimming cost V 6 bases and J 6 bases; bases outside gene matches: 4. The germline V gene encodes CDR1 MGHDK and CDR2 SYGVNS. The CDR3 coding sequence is TGTGCCAGCAGGCCCAGGGGGGATGGCTACACCTTC. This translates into CASRPRGDGYTF.